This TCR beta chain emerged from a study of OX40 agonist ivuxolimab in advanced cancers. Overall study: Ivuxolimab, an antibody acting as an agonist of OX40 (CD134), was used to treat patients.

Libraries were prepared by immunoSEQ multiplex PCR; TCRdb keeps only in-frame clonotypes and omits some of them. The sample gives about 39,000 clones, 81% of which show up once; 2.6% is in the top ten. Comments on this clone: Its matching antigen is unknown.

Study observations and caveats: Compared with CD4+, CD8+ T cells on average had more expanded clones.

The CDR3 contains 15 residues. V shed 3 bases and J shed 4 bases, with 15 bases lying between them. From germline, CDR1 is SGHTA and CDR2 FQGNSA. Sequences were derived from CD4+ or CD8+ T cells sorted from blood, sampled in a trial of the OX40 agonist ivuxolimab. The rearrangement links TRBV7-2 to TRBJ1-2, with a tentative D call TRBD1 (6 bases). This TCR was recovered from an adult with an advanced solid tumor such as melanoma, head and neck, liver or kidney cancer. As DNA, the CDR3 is TGTGCCAGCAGCTTTAGCGGGACATTAGCCTATGGCTACACCTTC. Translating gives CASSFSGTLAYGYTF.